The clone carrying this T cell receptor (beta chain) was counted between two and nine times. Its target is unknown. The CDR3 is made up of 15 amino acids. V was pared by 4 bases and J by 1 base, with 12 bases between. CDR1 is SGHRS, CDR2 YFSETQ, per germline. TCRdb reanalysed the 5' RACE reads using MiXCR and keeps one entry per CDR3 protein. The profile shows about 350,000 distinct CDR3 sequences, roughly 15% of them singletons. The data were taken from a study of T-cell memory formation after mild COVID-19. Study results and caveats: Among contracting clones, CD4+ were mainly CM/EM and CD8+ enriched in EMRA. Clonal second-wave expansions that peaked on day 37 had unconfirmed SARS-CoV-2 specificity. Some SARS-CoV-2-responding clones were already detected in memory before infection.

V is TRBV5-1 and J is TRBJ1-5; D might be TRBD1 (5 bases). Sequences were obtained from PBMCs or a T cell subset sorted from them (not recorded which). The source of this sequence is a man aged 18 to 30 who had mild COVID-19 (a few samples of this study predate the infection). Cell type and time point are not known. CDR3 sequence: CASSLTGQSNQPQHF. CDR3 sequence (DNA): TGCGCCAGCAGCCTAACGGGGCAGAGCAATCAGCCCCAGCATTTT.